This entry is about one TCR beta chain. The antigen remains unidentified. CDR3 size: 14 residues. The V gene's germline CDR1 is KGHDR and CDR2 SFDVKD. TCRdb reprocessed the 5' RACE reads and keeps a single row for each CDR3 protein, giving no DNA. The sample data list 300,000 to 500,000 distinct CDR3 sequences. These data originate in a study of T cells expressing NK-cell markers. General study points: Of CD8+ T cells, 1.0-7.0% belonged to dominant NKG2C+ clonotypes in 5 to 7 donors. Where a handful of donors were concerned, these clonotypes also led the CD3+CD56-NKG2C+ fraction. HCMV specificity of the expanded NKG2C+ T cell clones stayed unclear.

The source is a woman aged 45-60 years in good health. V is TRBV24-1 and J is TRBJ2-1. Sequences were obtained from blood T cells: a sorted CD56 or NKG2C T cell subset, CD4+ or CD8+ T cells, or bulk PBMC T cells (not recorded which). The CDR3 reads CATSDFENSNEQFF.